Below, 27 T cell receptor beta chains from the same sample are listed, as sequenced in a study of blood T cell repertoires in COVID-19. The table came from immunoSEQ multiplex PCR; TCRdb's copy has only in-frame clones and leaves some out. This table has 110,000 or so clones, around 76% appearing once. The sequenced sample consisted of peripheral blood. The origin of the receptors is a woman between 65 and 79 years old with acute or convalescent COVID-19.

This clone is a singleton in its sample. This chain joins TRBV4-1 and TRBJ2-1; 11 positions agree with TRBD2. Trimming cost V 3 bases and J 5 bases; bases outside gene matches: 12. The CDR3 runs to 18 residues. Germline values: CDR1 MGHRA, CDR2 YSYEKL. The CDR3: CASSHIDLGLAGHNEQFF. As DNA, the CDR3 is TGCGCCAGCAGCCACATCGACCTCGGACTAGCGGGTCACAATGAGCAGTTCTTC.

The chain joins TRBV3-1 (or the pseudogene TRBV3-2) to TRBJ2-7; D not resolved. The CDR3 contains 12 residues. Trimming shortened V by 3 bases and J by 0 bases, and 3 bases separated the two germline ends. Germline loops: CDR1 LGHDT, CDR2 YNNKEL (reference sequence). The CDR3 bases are TGTGCCAGCAGCCATAGCTCCTACGAGCAGTACTTC. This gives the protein CASSHSSYEQYF.

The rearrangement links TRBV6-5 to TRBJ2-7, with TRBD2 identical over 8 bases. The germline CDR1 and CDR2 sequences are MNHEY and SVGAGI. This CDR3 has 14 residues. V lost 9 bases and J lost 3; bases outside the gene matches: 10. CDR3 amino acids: CASTLLAVNYEQYF. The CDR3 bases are TGTGCCAGTACCCTACTAGCGGTTAACTACGAGCAGTACTTC.

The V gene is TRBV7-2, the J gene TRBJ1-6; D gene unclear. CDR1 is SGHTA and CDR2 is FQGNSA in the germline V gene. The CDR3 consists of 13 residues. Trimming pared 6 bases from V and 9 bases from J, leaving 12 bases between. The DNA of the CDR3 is TGTGCCAGCAGGCTACCCGATGTTTCACCCCTCCACTTT. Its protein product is CASRLPDVSPLHF.

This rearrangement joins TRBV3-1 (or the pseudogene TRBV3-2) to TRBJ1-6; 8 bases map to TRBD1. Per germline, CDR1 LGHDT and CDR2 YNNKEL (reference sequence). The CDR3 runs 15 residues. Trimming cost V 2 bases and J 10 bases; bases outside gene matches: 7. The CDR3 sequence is CASSQRDRGGSPLHF. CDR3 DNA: TGTGCCAGCAGCCAACGAGACAGGGGAGGATCACCCCTCCACTTT.

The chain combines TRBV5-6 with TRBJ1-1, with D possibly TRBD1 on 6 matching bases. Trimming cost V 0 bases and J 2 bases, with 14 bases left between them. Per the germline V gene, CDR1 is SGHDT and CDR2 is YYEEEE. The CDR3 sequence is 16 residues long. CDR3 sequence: CASSLEGGGPNTEAFF. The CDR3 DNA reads TGTGCCAGCAGCTTGGAAGGCGGGGGGCCAAACACTGAAGCTTTCTTT.

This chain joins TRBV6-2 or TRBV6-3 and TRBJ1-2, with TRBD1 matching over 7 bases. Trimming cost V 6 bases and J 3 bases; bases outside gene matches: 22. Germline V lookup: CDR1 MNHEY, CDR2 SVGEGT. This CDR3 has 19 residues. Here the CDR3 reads CASSHPSRIKQGTDYGYTF. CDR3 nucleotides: TGTGCCAGCAGCCACCCGTCACGAATAAAACAGGGGACTGACTATGGCTACACCTTC.

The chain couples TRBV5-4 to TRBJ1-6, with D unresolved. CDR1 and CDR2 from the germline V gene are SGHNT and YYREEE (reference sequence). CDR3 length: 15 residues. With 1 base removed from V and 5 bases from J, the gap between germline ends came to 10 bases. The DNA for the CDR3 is TGTGCCAGCAGCTTGAACTCCGGGAATAATTCACCCCTCCACTTT. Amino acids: CASSLNSGNNSPLHF.

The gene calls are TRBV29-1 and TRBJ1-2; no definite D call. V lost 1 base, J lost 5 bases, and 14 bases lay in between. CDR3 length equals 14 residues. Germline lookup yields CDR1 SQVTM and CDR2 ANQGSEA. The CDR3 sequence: CSVEVHLSSYGYTF. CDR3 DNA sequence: TGCAGCGTTGAAGTTCACCTTTCTAGTTATGGCTACACCTTC.

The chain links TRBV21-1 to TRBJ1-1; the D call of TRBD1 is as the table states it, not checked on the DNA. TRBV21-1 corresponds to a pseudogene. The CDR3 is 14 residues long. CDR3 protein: CASKGRDRNTEAFF. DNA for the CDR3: TGTGCCAGCAAGGGCCGGGACAGGAACACTGAAGCTTTCTTT.

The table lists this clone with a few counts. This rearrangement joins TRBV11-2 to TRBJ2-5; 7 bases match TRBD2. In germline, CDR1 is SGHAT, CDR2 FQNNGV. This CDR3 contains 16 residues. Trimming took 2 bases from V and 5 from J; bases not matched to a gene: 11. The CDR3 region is CASSLISGGGIETQYF. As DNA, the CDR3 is TGTGCCAGCAGCTTAATATCTGGCGGGGGAATCGAGACCCAGTACTTC. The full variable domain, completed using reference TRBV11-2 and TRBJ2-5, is EAGVAQSPRYKIIEKRQSVAFWCNPISGHATLYWYQQILGQGPKLLIQFQNNGVVDDSQLPKDRFSAERLKGVDSTLKIQPAKLEDSAVYLCASSLISGGGIETQYFGPGTRLLVL.

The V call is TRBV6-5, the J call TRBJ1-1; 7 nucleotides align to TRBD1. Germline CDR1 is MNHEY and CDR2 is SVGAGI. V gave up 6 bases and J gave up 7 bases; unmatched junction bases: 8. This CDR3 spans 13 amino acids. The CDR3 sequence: CASSDRDRNEAFF. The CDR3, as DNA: TGTGCCAGCAGCGACCGGGACAGAAATGAAGCTTTCTTT.

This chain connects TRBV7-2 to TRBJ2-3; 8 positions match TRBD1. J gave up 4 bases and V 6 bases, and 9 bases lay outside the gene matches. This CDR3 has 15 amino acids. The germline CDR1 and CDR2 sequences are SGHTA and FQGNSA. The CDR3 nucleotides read TGTGCCAGCAGGCTTACAGGGGGTTGGGCAGATACGCAGTATTTT. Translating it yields CASRLTGGWADTQYF.

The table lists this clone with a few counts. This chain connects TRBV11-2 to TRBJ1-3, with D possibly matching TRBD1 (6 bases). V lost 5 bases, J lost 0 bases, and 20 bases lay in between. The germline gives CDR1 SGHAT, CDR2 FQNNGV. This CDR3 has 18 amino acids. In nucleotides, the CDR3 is TGTGCCAGCAGCCAAAGACAGGCAACTTTGAGCTCTGGAAACACCATATATTTT. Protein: CASSQRQATLSSGNTIYF. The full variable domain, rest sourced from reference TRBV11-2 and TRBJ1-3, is EAGVAQSPRYKIIEKRQSVAFWCNPISGHATLYWYQQILGQGPKLLIQFQNNGVVDDSQLPKDRFSAERLKGVDSTLKIQPAKLEDSAVYLCASSQRQATLSSGNTIYFGEGSWLTVV.

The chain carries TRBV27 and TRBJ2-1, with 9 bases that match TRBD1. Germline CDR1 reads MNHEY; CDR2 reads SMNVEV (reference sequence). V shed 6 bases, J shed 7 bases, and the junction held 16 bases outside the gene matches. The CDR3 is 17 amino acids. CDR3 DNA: TGTGCCAGCAGGCCGCGGAGACAGGGGGAGAAACAAAATGAGCAGTTCTTC. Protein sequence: CASRPRRQGEKQNEQFF.

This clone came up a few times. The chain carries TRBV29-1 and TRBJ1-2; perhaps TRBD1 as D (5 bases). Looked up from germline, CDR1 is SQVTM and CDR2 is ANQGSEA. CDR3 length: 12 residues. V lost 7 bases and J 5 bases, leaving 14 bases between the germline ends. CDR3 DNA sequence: TGCAGCGGGGGCCCGACACCTTATGGCTACACCTTC. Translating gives CSGGPTPYGYTF.

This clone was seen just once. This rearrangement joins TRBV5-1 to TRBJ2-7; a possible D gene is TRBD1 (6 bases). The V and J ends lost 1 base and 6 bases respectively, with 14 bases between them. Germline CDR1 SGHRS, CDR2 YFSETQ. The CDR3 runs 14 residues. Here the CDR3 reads CASSLSQGKGEQYF. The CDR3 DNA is TGCGCCAGCAGCTTGTCTCAGGGGAAAGGCGAGCAGTACTTC. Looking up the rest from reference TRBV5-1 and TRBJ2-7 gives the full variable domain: KAGVTQTPRYLIKTRGQQVTLSCSPISGHRSVSWYQQTPGQGLQFLFEYFSETQRNKGNFPGRFSGRQFSNSRSEMNVSTLELGDSALYLCASSLSQGKGEQYFGPGTRLTVT.

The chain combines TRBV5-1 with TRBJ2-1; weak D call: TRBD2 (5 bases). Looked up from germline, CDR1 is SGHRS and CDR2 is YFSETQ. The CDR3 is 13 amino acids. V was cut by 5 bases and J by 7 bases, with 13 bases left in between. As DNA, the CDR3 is TGCGCCAGCAGGAGGACTGAAATTAATGAGCAGTTCTTC. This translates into CASRRTEINEQFF.

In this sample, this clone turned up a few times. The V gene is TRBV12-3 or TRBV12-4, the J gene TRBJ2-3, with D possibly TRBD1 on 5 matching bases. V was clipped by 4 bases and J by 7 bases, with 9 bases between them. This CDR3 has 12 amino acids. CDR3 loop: CASSSDKYTQYF. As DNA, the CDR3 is TGTGCCAGCAGTTCGGACAAATATACGCAGTATTTT.

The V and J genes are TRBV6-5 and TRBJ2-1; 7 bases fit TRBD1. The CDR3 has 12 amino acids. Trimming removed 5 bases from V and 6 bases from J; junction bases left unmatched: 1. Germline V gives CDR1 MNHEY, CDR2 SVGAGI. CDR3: CASSHRGNEQFF. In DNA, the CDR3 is TGTGCCAGCAGTCACAGGGGCAATGAGCAGTTCTTC.

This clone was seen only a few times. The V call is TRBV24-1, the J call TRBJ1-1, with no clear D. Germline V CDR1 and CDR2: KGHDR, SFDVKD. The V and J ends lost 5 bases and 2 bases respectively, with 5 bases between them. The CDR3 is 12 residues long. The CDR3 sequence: CATSAPNTEAFF. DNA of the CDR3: TGTGCCACCAGTGCCCCTAACACTGAAGCTTTCTTT.

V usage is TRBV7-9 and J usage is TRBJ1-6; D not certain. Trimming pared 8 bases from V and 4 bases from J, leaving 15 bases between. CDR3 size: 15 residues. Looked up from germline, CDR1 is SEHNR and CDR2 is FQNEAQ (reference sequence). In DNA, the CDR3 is TGTGCCAGCTCGCGACAAACGACATATAATTCACCCCTCCACTTT. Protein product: CASSRQTTYNSPLHF. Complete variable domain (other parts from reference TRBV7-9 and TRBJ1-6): DTGVSQNPRHKITKRGQNVTFRCDPISEHNRLYWYRQTLGQGPEFLTYFQNEAQLEKSRLLSDRFSAERPKGSFSTLEIQRTEQGDSAMYLCASSRQTTYNSPLHFGNGTRLTVT.

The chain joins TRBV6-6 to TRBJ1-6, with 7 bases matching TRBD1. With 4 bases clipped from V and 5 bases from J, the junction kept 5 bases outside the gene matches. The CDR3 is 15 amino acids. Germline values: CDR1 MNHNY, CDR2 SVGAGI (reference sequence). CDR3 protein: CASSSSGTDNSPLHF. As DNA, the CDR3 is TGTGCCAGCAGTTCATCCGGGACAGATAATTCACCCCTCCACTTT.

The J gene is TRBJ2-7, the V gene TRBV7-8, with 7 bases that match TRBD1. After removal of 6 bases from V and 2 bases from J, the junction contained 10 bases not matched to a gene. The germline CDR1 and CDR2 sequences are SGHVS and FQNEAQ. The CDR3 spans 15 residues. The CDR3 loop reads CASSYKGQTPYEQYF. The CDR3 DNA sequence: TGTGCCAGCAGTTATAAGGGACAGACCCCCTACGAGCAGTACTTC. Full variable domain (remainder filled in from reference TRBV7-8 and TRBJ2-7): GAGVSQSPRYKVAKRGQDVALRCDPISGHVSLFWYQQALGQGPEFLTYFQNEAQLDKSGLPSDRFFAERPEGSVSTLKIQRTQQEDSAVYLCASSYKGQTPYEQYFGPGTRLTVT.

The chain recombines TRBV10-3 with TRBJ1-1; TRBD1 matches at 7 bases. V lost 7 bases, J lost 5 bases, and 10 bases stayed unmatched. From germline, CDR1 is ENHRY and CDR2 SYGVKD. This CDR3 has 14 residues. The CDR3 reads CAIKGQSEQTEAFF. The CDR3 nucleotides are TGTGCCATCAAGGGACAGTCGGAACAAACTGAAGCTTTCTTT.

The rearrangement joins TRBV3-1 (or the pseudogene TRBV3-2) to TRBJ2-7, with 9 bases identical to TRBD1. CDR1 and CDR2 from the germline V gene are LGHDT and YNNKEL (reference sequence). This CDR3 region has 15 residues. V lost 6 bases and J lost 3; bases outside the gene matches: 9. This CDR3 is CASSPTPGQGYEQYF. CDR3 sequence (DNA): TGTGCCAGCAGTCCCACCCCGGGACAGGGCTACGAGCAGTACTTC.

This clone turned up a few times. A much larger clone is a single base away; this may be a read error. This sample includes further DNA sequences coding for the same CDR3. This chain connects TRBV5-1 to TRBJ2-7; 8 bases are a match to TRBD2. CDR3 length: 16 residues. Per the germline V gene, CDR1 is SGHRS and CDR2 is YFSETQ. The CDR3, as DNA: TGCCCCCGGTTGCGCCGTGGGGGGGGCCGGGGGGGGGAGCAGTACTTC. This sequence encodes CPRLRRGGGRGGEQYF.